Below are 26 T cell receptor beta chains sequenced from a single sample in a study of circulating and synovial CD4+ cells in juvenile arthritis (dated by TCRdb to 2013 to 2016). Libraries were constructed by the immunoSEQ multiplex PCR assay. The table comes from immuneACCESS by way of TCRdb, which keeps in-frame sequences with V and J called. Part of the clones is missing from these tables; in studies checked, under half for an unresolved V gene and the rest for unknown reasons. The sample table lists under 40,000 clones, around 93% of them with a count of one. The ten largest clones represent 2.9% of the sample. The sequenced sample was CD4+ T cells from blood. These receptors were obtained from a human donor with juvenile idiopathic arthritis.

This chain links TRBV2 with TRBJ2-1, with TRBD2 matching over 13 bases. CDR3 length: 15 amino acids. Germline CDR1 and CDR2: SNHLY and FYNNEI. The V gene end was trimmed by 2 bases and the J gene end by 7 bases; junction bases not matched to a gene: 2. The CDR3 reads CASSETGLAGNEQFF. The DNA for the CDR3 is TGTGCCAGCAGTGAAACGGGACTAGCGGGAAATGAGCAGTTCTTC.

J is TRBJ2-7 and V is TRBV10-3; 13 positions match TRBD2. V was pared by 7 bases and J by 2 bases, with 5 bases of the junction left unmatched. The CDR3 sequence is 15 residues long. CDR1 is ENHRY and CDR2 is SYGVKD in the germline V gene. In DNA form, the CDR3 reads TGTGCCATCAAATGGGGACTAGCGGGGACCTACGAGCAGTACTTC. As protein: CAIKWGLAGTYEQYF.

The CDR3 DNA follows: TGCGCCAGCAGCTTGGCCCCCGGGACTAGCGGGAGGATGGATACGCAGTATTTT. As protein: CASSLAPGTSGRMDTQYF. This chain links TRBV5-1 with TRBJ2-3; 15 bases fit TRBD2. CDR3 size: 18 residues. The V gene end was trimmed by 0 bases and the J gene end by 6 bases; junction bases not matched to a gene: 8. Germline V gives CDR1 SGHRS, CDR2 YFSETQ.

V is TRBV27 and J is TRBJ1-2; possible D gene TRBD1, 5 bases. CDR1 is MNHEY and CDR2 is SMNVEV in the germline V gene (reference sequence). Trimming cost V 4 bases and J 4 bases, with 10 bases left between them. CDR3 length equals 13 residues. Here the CDR3 reads CASSYRGIYGYTF. CDR3 DNA sequence: TGTGCCAGCAGTTATAGGGGAATCTATGGCTACACCTTC.

The chain is built from TRBV6-6 and TRBJ2-2, with TRBD2 identical over 8 bases. V lost 6 bases to trimming and J lost 1 base; unmatched junction nucleotides: 4. CDR3 length equals 15 residues. From germline, CDR1 is MNHNY and CDR2 SVGAGI (reference sequence). As DNA, the CDR3 is TGTGCCAGCAGAAGCGGGGGAGGGAACACCGGGGAGCTGTTTTTT. It encodes CASRSGGGNTGELFF.

The chain uses TRBV6-8 and TRBJ2-7, with D maybe TRBD1 (5 bases). The CDR3 runs 14 residues. Per the germline V gene, CDR1 is MNHGY and CDR2 is SAAAGT. V was shortened by 0 bases and J by 2 bases, with 8 bases between the two germline ends. CDR3 coding DNA: TGTGCCAGCAGTTACTCACAGGCCGCCTACGAGCAGTACTTC. This encodes CASSYSQAAYEQYF.

This chain connects TRBV5-1 to TRBJ1-1; maybe TRBD1 (5 bases). The CDR3 runs 14 residues. Per germline, CDR1 SGHRS and CDR2 YFSETQ. The V and J ends lost 5 bases and 1 base respectively, with 12 bases between them. The CDR3 sequence is CASRAQDRNTEAFF. CDR3 nucleotides: TGCGCCAGCAGGGCGCAAGACAGGAACACTGAAGCTTTCTTT.

J is TRBJ2-4 and V is TRBV19, with TRBD1 matching 7 bases. This CDR3 is built from 14 residues. V gave up 6 bases and J gave up 3 bases; unmatched junction bases: 5. CDR1 LNHDA and CDR2 SQIVND come from the germline V gene (reference sequence). The CDR3 sequence: CASRYRGGKNIQYF. Written as DNA, the CDR3 is TGTGCCAGTAGGTACAGGGGTGGCAAAAACATTCAGTACTTC.

The V and J genes are TRBV5-6 and TRBJ2-2, with 11 bases aligning to TRBD2. The CDR3 has 17 residues. Per the germline V gene, CDR1 is SGHDT and CDR2 is YYEEEE. Trimming took 6 bases from V and 2 from J; bases not matched to a gene: 9. The CDR3 sequence is CASNTLAGETNTGELFF. CDR3 nucleotide sequence: TGTGCCAGCAACACACTAGCGGGAGAGACAAACACCGGGGAGCTGTTTTTT.

The chain carries TRBV9 and TRBJ2-3, with 7 bases that match TRBD2. The germline V gene encodes CDR1 SGDLS and CDR2 YYNGEE. V was clipped by 3 bases and J by 1 base; unmatched bases: 8. This CDR3 region has 16 residues. The CDR3 bases are TGTGCCAGCAGCGGGGGGGGGAGTCTCGGCACAGATACGCAGTATTTT. It specifies CASSGGGSLGTDTQYF.

This rearrangement joins TRBV7-3 to TRBJ1-1; TRBD1 might be the D (5 bases). Trimming shortened V by 4 bases and J by 4 bases, and 16 bases separated the two germline ends. CDR3 length: 15 amino acids. Germline values: CDR1 SGHTA, CDR2 FQGTGA. Written as DNA, the CDR3 is TGTGCCAGCAGCTCGGGACTTTCCGGGGGCACTGAAGCTTTCTTT. Its translation: CASSSGLSGGTEAFF.

This clone appeared once. The rearrangement links TRBV6-1 to TRBJ2-5, with TRBD1 matching over 7 bases. This CDR3 spans 15 amino acids. Germline CDR1 is MNHNS and CDR2 is SASEGT. The V gene end was trimmed by 3 bases and the J gene end by 1 base; junction bases not matched to a gene: 5. The CDR3 loop reads CASSDPGTAQETQYF. In nucleotides, the CDR3 is TGTGCCAGCAGTGACCCGGGGACAGCCCAAGAGACCCAGTACTTC.

V gene TRBV7-9 combines with J gene TRBJ2-5; 8 bases are a match to TRBD1. The V gene's germline CDR1 is SEHNR and CDR2 FQNEAQ (reference sequence). The CDR3 extends over 18 amino acids. With 1 base clipped from V and 4 bases from J, the junction kept 14 bases outside the gene matches. CDR3 sequence: CASSLDFRRQGSRETQYF. The CDR3 region has the DNA TGTGCCAGCAGCTTAGATTTCCGAAGACAGGGGTCCCGAGAGACCCAGTACTTC.

For this clone: The sample has other DNA sequences that encode this CDR3 too. The rearrangement joins TRBV27 to TRBJ2-5; D ambiguous. This CDR3 is built from 15 residues. V was cut by 6 bases and J by 1 base, with 15 bases left in between. Germline V lookup: CDR1 MNHEY, CDR2 SMNVEV (reference sequence). The CDR3 DNA follows: TGTGCCAGCAGCCCCTACAGCTCCCGCCAAGAGACCCAGTACTTC. Translated, it gives CASSPYSSRQETQYF.

The genes are TRBV25-1 and TRBJ2-5; tentatively, D is TRBD2 (5 bases). The V end lost 1 base, the J end lost 6 bases, and 9 bases lay between the germline ends. The CDR3 spans 13 residues. Per the germline V gene, CDR1 is MGHDK and CDR2 is SYGVNS. The CDR3 DNA is TGTGCCAGCAGTGAATCGAGGGAACAGACCCAGTACTTC. As protein: CASSESREQTQYF.

The V gene is TRBV9, the J gene TRBJ2-2; D is possibly TRBD2 (7 bases). The CDR3 is made up of 15 amino acids. The V gene's germline CDR1 is SGDLS and CDR2 YYNGEE. Deletions cut 3 bases from V and 6 bases from J, with 15 bases between. CDR3 protein: CASSEGGAAAGELFF. The CDR3 nucleotides are TGTGCCAGCAGCGAAGGGGGGGCGGCCGCCGGGGAGCTGTTTTTT. Supplemented by reference TRBV9 and TRBJ2-2, the full variable domain reads DSGVTQTPKHLITATGQRVTLRCSPRSGDLSVYWYQQSLDQGLQFLIQYYNGEERAKGNILERFSAQQFPDLHSELNLSSLELGDSALYFCASSEGGAAAGELFFGEGSRLTVL.

V is TRBV28 and J is TRBJ2-7; the match to TRBD1 covers 8 bases. The CDR3 is 14 amino acids. Germline CDR1 reads MDHEN; CDR2 reads SYDVKM. J was trimmed by 2 bases and V by 10 bases; bases with no gene match: 10. In DNA form, the CDR3 reads TGTGCCACCAGGGGGCAGGGGGGTCCCTACGAGCAGTACTTC. Translation gives CATRGQGGPYEQYF.

The chain has TRBV20-1 and TRBJ1-2; the D is unclear. This CDR3 has 11 amino acids. CDR1 and CDR2 (germline): DFQATT, SNEGSKA (reference sequence). Trimming removed 6 bases at V and 4 bases at J, with 9 bases between. The CDR3 is CSAEGGYGYTF. DNA of the CDR3: TGCAGTGCGGAGGGCGGCTATGGCTACACCTTC.

The chain links TRBV25-1 to TRBJ2-1; 8 bases match TRBD2. V shed 3 bases, J shed 7 bases, and the junction held 11 bases outside the gene matches. Germline lookup yields CDR1 MGHDK and CDR2 SYGVNS. The CDR3 is made up of 16 amino acids. The DNA for the CDR3 is TGTGCCAGCAGTGATGGCGCAGCGGGAGTGTCTAATGAGCAGTTCTTC. Translation gives CASSDGAAGVSNEQFF.

V gene TRBV6-1 combines with J gene TRBJ2-4; D unresolved. This CDR3 spans 16 amino acids. Germline V gives CDR1 MNHNS, CDR2 SASEGT. The V gene lost 0 bases and the J gene lost 2 bases, with 11 bases spanning the gap. The CDR3 is CASSEAAGRTKNIQYF. The CDR3 coding sequence is TGTGCCAGCAGTGAAGCGGCAGGCCGAACCAAAAACATTCAGTACTTC.

V and J are TRBV15 and TRBJ2-3; 9 nucleotides agree with TRBD2. The CDR3 is 20 amino acids. Germline V CDR1 and CDR2: LNHNV, YYDKDF (reference sequence). The V gene end was trimmed by 1 base and the J gene end by 0 bases; junction bases not matched to a gene: 14. The CDR3 loop is CATSRATIAGALRSTDTQYF. As DNA, the CDR3 is TGTGCCACCAGCAGAGCAACTATAGCGGGAGCTCTCCGCAGCACAGATACGCAGTATTTT. The variable domain in full, with the rest retrieved from reference TRBV15 and TRBJ2-3, is DAMVIQNPRYQVTQFGKPVTLSCSQTLNHNVMYWYQQKSSQAPKLLFHYYDKDFNNEADTPDNFQSRRPNTSFCFLDIRSPGLGDTAMYLCATSRATIAGALRSTDTQYFGPGTRLTVL.

The CDR3 loop is CASSLGGGQETQYF. CDR3 coding DNA: TGCGCCAGCAGCTTGGGAGGGGGCCAAGAGACCCAGTACTTC. The V gene is TRBV5-1, the J gene TRBJ2-5, with D tentatively TRBD1 (6 bases). This CDR3 is 14 amino acids long. V was shortened by 0 bases and J by 1 base, with 7 bases between the two germline ends. The V gene's germline CDR1 is SGHRS and CDR2 YFSETQ.

The genes are TRBV6-1 and TRBJ2-1; TRBD2 aligns across 8 bases. Germline V gene sequence: CDR1 MNHNS, CDR2 SASEGT. V shed 3 bases, J shed 1 base, and the junction held 2 bases outside the gene matches. The CDR3 consists of 15 residues. CDR3 loop: CASSDAGGSYNEQFF. In DNA form, the CDR3 reads TGTGCCAGCAGTGACGCGGGAGGATCCTACAATGAGCAGTTCTTC.

The gene calls are TRBV19 and TRBJ1-3, with D hard to call. The CDR3 has 15 amino acids. Germline-derived CDR1 and CDR2 are LNHDA and SQIVND (reference sequence). Trimming removed 0 bases from V and 5 bases from J, with 11 bases in between. The CDR3 coding sequence is TGTGCCAGTAGTATAGAACGAGGGTCTCGAAACACCATATATTTT. Residues: CASSIERGSRNTIYF.

This rearrangement joins TRBV7-8 to TRBJ2-2, with D uncertain. Germline V gives CDR1 SGHVS, CDR2 FQNEAQ. V lost 3 bases and J 2 bases, leaving 10 bases between the germline ends. This CDR3 region has 15 residues. The CDR3 loop is CASSFVRLNTGELFF. CDR3 in DNA: TGTGCCAGCAGCTTCGTGCGCCTTAACACCGGGGAGCTGTTTTTT.

The chain combines TRBV6-1 with TRBJ2-7; D is perhaps TRBD1 (7 bases). Per the germline V gene, CDR1 is MNHNS and CDR2 is SASEGT. V dropped 0 bases and J dropped 0 bases, with 9 bases sitting between them. The CDR3 sequence is 15 residues long. The CDR3 DNA is TGTGCCAGCAGTGAAGCGGAGGGGGCCTCCTACGAGCAGTACTTC. Amino acid sequence: CASSEAEGASYEQYF.